The T cell receptor beta chain under discussion was sequenced for a study of CD8 T cells in ankylosing spondylitis. Study-level points and caveats: Within ankylosing spondylitis blood, a TCR beta motif made up of several highly homologous variants appeared to be characteristic.

The CDR3 has 12 residues. From germline, CDR1 is ENHRY and CDR2 SYGVKD. V was trimmed by 2 bases and J by 8 bases, leaving 7 bases between them. This clonotype came up a few times. Its antigen is as yet unknown. TCRdb recomputed calls from the 5' RACE reads with MiXCR, one row per CDR3 protein. In the table there are 200,000 to 300,000 distinct CDR3 sequences, 8% to 9% of which are singletons. This clonotype was sampled from a female donor with ankylosing spondylitis or in good health (not recorded which). V usage is TRBV10-3 and J usage is TRBJ2-1; possibly TRBD2 for D (6 bases). Sequencing was carried out using blood, either unsorted or a sorted T cell fraction (not recorded which). The CDR3: CAISEREDEQFF. The CDR3 DNA is TGTGCCATCAGTGAGAGGGAGGATGAGCAGTTCTTC.